The sequence of this T cell receptor (beta chain) was determined in a study of control samples from healthy donors and cancer patients. The assay was immunoSEQ multiplex PCR, and TCRdb's table has in-frame clones only and misses some. The sample has some 140,000 clones, 90% to 95% seen once. Germline lookup yields CDR1 LGHDT and CDR2 YNNKEL (reference sequence). The CDR3 spans 17 residues. With 1 base removed from V and 0 bases from J, the gap between germline ends came to 14 bases. This chain links TRBV3-1 (or the pseudogene TRBV3-2) with TRBJ2-3; D ambiguous. The sequence derives from a man aged 35 to 55 in good health. The sample was blood. CDR3 DNA: TGTGCCAGCAGCCAAGGGTGGCTACTTACAAGCACAGATACGCAGTATTTT. This codes for CASSQGWLLTSTDTQYF.